One TCR beta chain is described in this entry. Its antigen specificity is not known. Per-base qualities were not stored, and no clone one base away is much larger. From cysteine to phenylalanine, the CDR3 is 14 amino acids long. Of the read, only the CDR3 DNA is kept; its 42 bases are in frame from base 1. Sequences LNHDA (CDR1) and SQIVND (CDR2) are obtained from the germline V gene (reference sequence). The junction shows trimming of 5 bases on V and 2 bases on J, and the gene matches do not reach 4 bases of it. The data are from a study of shared clonotypes between healthy human individuals (dated by TCRdb to about 2020). A note on the overall study: The cohort comprised a couple of women and a few men aged 18 to 49 years. Per donor, three plates each were used for CD4 naive and CD4 memory, two for CD8 naive, and one for CD8 memory. Each donor's leukapheresis produced roughly between roughly 0.85 and 10 billion PBMCs. To increase sequencing depth and limit assay-specific biases, TCR repertoire library preparation and sequencing were carried out by different laboratories using diverse techniques. To estimate repertoire size and how much clonotype sharing occurs between individuals, the study deeply sequenced the blood TCR repertoires of roughly 5 healthy adults. General findings and caveats noted by the study authors: The small number of donors limited the genetic and exposure-history diversity represented. Pairwise subsampling indicated that sequencing depth was expected to affect the degree of clonotype sharing among donors. Naive subsets generally had larger estimated clonotype richness than memory subsets did. Only blood was sampled, and tissue TCR repertoires likely differ from those in blood. Roughly 5.2% of naive CD4, 3% to 3.5% of naive CD8, around 2.3% of memory CD4, and 0.4% of memory CD8 clonotypes were shared across four donors. Even with the large sequencing depth, rarefaction of the sorted-subset datasets indicated that sequencing was incomplete. Compared with non-shared clonotypes, the clonotypes found in all four sorted-subset donors had higher generation probabilities.

Donors were healthy HIV-negative adults with no recently reported acute infections or vaccinations. Every donor was a Caucasian adult living in Nashville, Tennessee, USA. CD4+ T cells were enriched by magnetic negative selection, after which naive cells were positively selected on CD45RA and the negative fraction was taken as the memory subset. After blood collection by leukapheresis, PBMCs were isolated using Ficoll-Histopaque density gradient centrifugation and then cryopreserved in the vapor phase of liquid nitrogen. Analytical flow cytometry was used to check the purity and quantity of each magnetically sorted T cell population. Each sorted fraction had its genomic DNA isolated and then quantified by UV absorbance on a Nanodrop 2000c. Using the deep immunoSEQ assay, multiplex PCR amplified TCR CDR3 regions from genomic DNA. Genomic DNA extracted from each cell subset was distributed evenly over all wells of several immunoSEQ 96-well plates, and each plate served as one replicate. Each replicate PCR for sorted subsets received around 200 ng genomic DNA, equal to about 30,000 T cell genomes. Purified libraries were quantified with a Qubit 3.0 fluorometer, sized on a Bioanalyzer 2100, and re-quantified with the KAPA Library Quantification kit. A separate single-read 150-cycle Illumina NextSeq 550 flow cell was used to sequence each immunoSEQ 96-well plate. As for the authors' bioinformatics: The immunoSEQ output contained only junctional sequences without quality scores, so filtering could not match that applied to full-length reads. Sequences were annotated with PyIR, a Python wrapper for IgBLAST v1.9, and V/J genes and CDR3 were assigned using IMGT germline references. Reads were filtered out if the reads had weak V/J assignments (E-value above 1e-6), no CDR3, stop codons, out-of-frame junctions, or ambiguous translated residues. V3J clonotypes were defined as sequences sharing the same inferred V gene, J gene, and CDR3 amino acid sequence. To compute the percentage overlap between repertoires, the number of shared unique clonotypes was divided by the size of the smaller repertoire. RTK rarefaction, the Chao1 estimator, and Recon v2.1 estimates of unobserved clonotypes were used to assess repertoire richness. Generation probabilities for all TCRbeta clonotypes obtained by the gDNA method from a few donors were computed using OLGA. Entries here come from immuneACCESS through TCRdb and include only in-frame sequences with V and J called. Some clones fail to appear in such tables; in the studies checked, an unresolved V gene covers under half of the shortfall, and the cause of the remainder is unknown. Clone size and the V and J calls come from that table; the DNA yielded D and trimming. The sample contains fewer than 2.5 million clones, over 85% of them found a single time. About 0.39% of the sample rests with the top ten.

The chain was built from TRBV19 and TRBJ2-7, and TRBD1 aligns with 9 junction nucleotides. This receptor was identified in a man aged 18 to 29 in good health. Some clones in this sample may be carry-over from other donors' samples. Sequencing was done on a sample of naive CD4+ T cells from PBMCs. The meaning of the sample's cell subset or site label: CD45RA+ positively selected. The CDR3 region has the sequence CASSFRDRAYEQYF. The DNA is as follows: TGTGCCAGTAGTTTCCGGGACAGGGCCTACGAGCAGTACTTC.